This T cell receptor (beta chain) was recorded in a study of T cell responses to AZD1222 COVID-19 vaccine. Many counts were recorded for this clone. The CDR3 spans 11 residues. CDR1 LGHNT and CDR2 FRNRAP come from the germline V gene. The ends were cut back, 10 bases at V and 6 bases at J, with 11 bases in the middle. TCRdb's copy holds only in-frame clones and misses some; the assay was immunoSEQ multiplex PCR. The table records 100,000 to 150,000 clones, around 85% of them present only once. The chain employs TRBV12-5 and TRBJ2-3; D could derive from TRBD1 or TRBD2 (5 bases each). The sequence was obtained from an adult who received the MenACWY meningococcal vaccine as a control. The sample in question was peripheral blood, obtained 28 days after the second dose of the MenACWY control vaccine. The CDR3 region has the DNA TGTGCTATGGGGGAAAGGGATACGCAGTATTTT. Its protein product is CAMGERDTQYF.